This passage covers 30 T cell receptor beta chains from one sample sequenced in a study of cytomegalovirus exposure and HLA in healthy donors. The PCR had 60 Vbeta and 13 Jbeta primers. Profiled with immunoSEQ multiplex PCR; TCRdb holds only in-frame clones, not every one. The sample records 60,000 to 80,000 clones, more than 75% being singletons. The sequencing input was PBMCs. The receptors were gathered from a girl aged 5-17 years in good health and CMV-seropositive.

V and J are TRBV13 and TRBJ2-7; D is undetermined. The CDR3 length is 12 residues. The germline gives CDR1 PRHDT, CDR2 FYEKMQ (reference sequence). The V gene lost 2 bases and the J gene lost 6 bases, with 8 bases spanning the gap. The CDR3, as DNA: TGTGCCAGCAGCTTACGGGTTTTCGAGCAGTACTTC. Translated, it gives CASSLRVFEQYF.

The J gene is TRBJ1-2, the V gene TRBV29-1, with 7 positions matching TRBD1. V lost 7 bases and J lost 2; bases outside the gene matches: 4. CDR3 length equals 12 residues. CDR1 is SQVTM and CDR2 is ANQGSEA in the germline V gene. The CDR3 nucleotides are TGCAGCGGCCTGACAGGGAACTATGGCTACACCTTC. Translating it yields CSGLTGNYGYTF. Full variable domain (missing parts from reference TRBV29-1 and TRBJ1-2): SAVISQKPSRDICQRGTSLTIQCQVDSQVTMMFWYRQQPGQSLTLIATANQGSEATYESGFVIDKFPISRPNLTFSTLTVSNMSPEDSSIYLCSGLTGNYGYTFGSGTRLTVV.

This chain uses TRBV7-2 with TRBJ2-3; D gene ambiguous. CDR1 and CDR2 (germline): SGHTA, FQGNSA. V lost 5 bases and J lost 0, with 12 bases in between. The CDR3 length is 15 residues. The CDR3 DNA reads as TGTGCCAGCAGCCCTCTATCGTTCAGCACAGATACGCAGTATTTT. Its protein product is CASSPLSFSTDTQYF.

The chain recombines TRBV11-2 with TRBJ1-5; D is unresolved. The ends were cut back, 3 bases at V and 4 bases at J, with 7 bases in the middle. CDR1 and CDR2 (germline): SGHAT, FQNNGV. The CDR3 contains 13 residues. The CDR3 region is CASSLSRNQPQHF. CDR3 bases: TGTGCCAGCAGCTTGTCCCGTAATCAGCCCCAGCATTTT.

V usage is TRBV2 and J usage is TRBJ1-2; tentatively, D is TRBD1 (5 bases). Germline V CDR1 and CDR2: SNHLY, FYNNEI. This CDR3 contains 15 residues. V lost 1 base and J lost 1, with 10 bases in between. The CDR3, as DNA: TGTGCCAGCAGTGAAGTTGGCAGGGATAACTATGGCTACACCTTC. It is translated as CASSEVGRDNYGYTF.

The rearrangement uses TRBV5-1 and TRBJ1-2; tentative D call: TRBD1 (6 bases). The V and J ends lost 4 bases and 2 bases respectively, with 18 bases between them. The CDR3 sequence is 16 residues long. In germline, CDR1 is SGHRS, CDR2 YFSETQ. CDR3 sequence reads: CASSRAGDTSNYGYTF. The CDR3 DNA follows: TGCGCCAGCAGCCGCGCCGGGGACACTTCAAACTATGGCTACACCTTC.

V gene TRBV28 combines with J gene TRBJ2-2; 8 bases map to TRBD1. Looked up from germline, CDR1 is MDHEN and CDR2 is SYDVKM. V was pared by 6 bases and J by 1 base, with 7 bases of the junction left unmatched. This CDR3 comprises 16 residues. The CDR3 loop reads CASSRTGGGNTGELFF. CDR3 bases: TGTGCCAGCAGCCGAACAGGGGGTGGGAACACCGGGGAGCTGTTTTTT.

The gene calls are TRBV7-2 and TRBJ1-2; D not resolved. Germline V gene data show CDR1 as SGHTA and CDR2 as FQGNSA. V was pared by 3 bases and J by 0 bases, with 5 bases between. This CDR3 has 13 residues. Written as DNA, the CDR3 is TGTGCCAGCAGCTTGTCCACTAACTATGGCTACACCTTC. Residues: CASSLSTNYGYTF.

This clone appeared once. The chain recombines TRBV15 with TRBJ2-2; D is perhaps TRBD1 (5 bases). There are 13 residues in the CDR3. Trimming stripped 1 base from V and 6 bases from J, with 6 bases between. Per the germline V gene, CDR1 is LNHNV and CDR2 is YYDKDF (reference sequence). The DNA of the CDR3 is TGTGCCACCAGCAGAGCAGGGCCCGGGGAGCTGTTTTTT. It is translated as CATSRAGPGELFF.

The V gene is TRBV5-4, the J gene TRBJ2-5; D may match TRBD1 or TRBD2 (5 bases each). The CDR3 loop spans 15 amino acids. In germline, CDR1 is SGHNT, CDR2 YYREEE (reference sequence). V lost 4 bases and J lost 5, with 18 bases in between. The CDR3 sequence: CASSMGPPKGETQYF. CDR3 bases: TGTGCCAGCAGCATGGGACCTCCGAAGGGGGAGACCCAGTACTTC. The variable domain in full, completed from reference TRBV5-4 and TRBJ2-5, reads ETGVTQSPTHLIKTRGQQVTLRCSSQSGHNTVSWYQQALGQGPQFIFQYYREEENGRGNFPPRFSGLQFPNYSSELNVNALELDDSALYLCASSMGPPKGETQYFGPGTRLLVL.

The V and J genes are TRBV27 and TRBJ1-5; possibly TRBD1 for D (5 bases). Trimming took 2 bases from V and 6 from J, leaving 8 bases between them. The CDR3 contains 13 residues. The germline gives CDR1 MNHEY, CDR2 SMNVEV (reference sequence). In DNA form, the CDR3 reads TGTGCCAGCAGTTTAAGGGGAGGTCAGCCCCAGCATTTT. This codes for CASSLRGGQPQHF.

The chain recombines TRBV28 with TRBJ2-7; 7 positions agree with TRBD1. J lost 4 bases, V lost 7 bases, and 13 bases had no gene match. Germline assignment: CDR1 MDHEN and CDR2 SYDVKM. The CDR3 extends over 15 amino acids. The CDR3 nucleotides are TGTGCCAGCACCCCGGGGTCAGGGGGTACGTACGAGCAGTACTTC. Encoded protein: CASTPGSGGTYEQYF.

A single count supports this clone. The J gene is TRBJ2-2, the V gene TRBV6-1; TRBD2 matches at 9 bases. CDR3 length: 15 residues. J was trimmed by 1 base and V by 8 bases; bases with no gene match: 5. CDR1 MNHNS and CDR2 SASEGT come from the germline V gene. CDR3: CASPPSGVNTGELFF. In DNA form, the CDR3 reads TGTGCCAGCCCCCCTAGCGGGGTGAACACCGGGGAGCTGTTTTTT.

The genes are TRBV12-5 and TRBJ1-2; no clear D. Trimming cost V 9 bases and J 4 bases, with 12 bases left between them. There are 12 residues in the CDR3. Per the germline V gene, CDR1 is LGHNT and CDR2 is FRNRAP. The CDR3 nucleotides read TGTGCTAGCGGCTCCAGGCCCTATGGCTACACCTTC. Its translation is CASGSRPYGYTF.

V is TRBV9 and J is TRBJ2-7; the match to TRBD2 covers 9 bases. V was pared by 6 bases and J by 5 bases, with 9 bases of the junction left unmatched. The CDR3 is made up of 14 amino acids. The germline V gene has CDR1 SGDLS and CDR2 YYNGEE. The CDR3 sequence: CASNTGTSFHEQYF. CDR3 bases: TGTGCCAGCAACACCGGGACTAGCTTCCACGAGCAGTACTTC.

The CDR3 reads CASNPLAQGIRQPQHF. The CDR3 DNA is TGTGCCAGCAACCCACTAGCCCAGGGCATAAGGCAGCCCCAGCATTTT. This chain joins TRBV28 and TRBJ1-5; TRBD1 might be the D (5 bases). The CDR3 runs to 16 residues. Between the trimmed V and J ends, which lost 7 bases and 7 bases, there was a span of 23 bases. Germline V gene data show CDR1 as MDHEN and CDR2 as SYDVKM.

The chain combines TRBV10-3 with TRBJ1-2; unclear D gene. There are 11 residues in the CDR3. Germline assignment: CDR1 ENHRY and CDR2 SYGVKD. Trimming removed 4 bases from V and 5 bases from J, with 5 bases in between. The DNA of the CDR3 is TGTGCCATCAGTGCCCTTTATGGCTACACCTTC. Amino acid sequence: CAISALYGYTF.

The chain joins TRBV19 to TRBJ2-7; perhaps TRBD2 as D (7 bases). The CDR3 contains 14 residues. Germline V CDR1 and CDR2: LNHDA, SQIVND (reference sequence). V was clipped by 6 bases and J by 0 bases, with 12 bases between them. CDR3 DNA: TGTGCCAGTAGCCCCGGGGGGCACTCCTACGAGCAGTACTTC. It codes for CASSPGGHSYEQYF.

The chain carries TRBV4-3 and TRBJ1-1, with D possibly matching TRBD1 (5 bases). V shed 1 base and J shed 11 bases, with 11 bases lying between them. Per the germline V gene, CDR1 is LGHNA and CDR2 is YSLEER. The CDR3 loop spans 12 amino acids. DNA of the CDR3: TGCGCCAGCAGCCAAGGCGGGGCGGTGGCTTTCTTT. Protein: CASSQGGAVAFF.

J is TRBJ1-1 and V is TRBV10-3; D is uncertain. Per germline, CDR1 ENHRY and CDR2 SYGVKD. The CDR3 covers 12 residues. Deletions cut 4 bases from V and 0 bases from J, with 3 bases between. The chain's CDR3 is CAISGVNTEAFF. In DNA, the CDR3 is TGTGCCATCAGTGGAGTGAACACTGAAGCTTTCTTT.

V is TRBV21-1 and J is TRBJ1-5. TRBV21-1 is flagged as a pseudogene. This CDR3 is built from 17 residues. CDR3 DNA: TGTGCCAGCAGCACACCTAGGGCAGGGAGGAGCAATCAGCCCCAGCATTTT. Translating gives CASSTPRAGRSNQPQHF.

In its sample, this clone was seen once. The J gene is TRBJ2-4, the V gene TRBV27, with D perhaps TRBD1 (5 bases). V was shortened by 8 bases and J by 4 bases, with 12 bases between the two germline ends. The CDR3 consists of 13 residues. The V gene's germline CDR1 is MNHEY and CDR2 SMNVEV (reference sequence). The CDR3 DNA follows: TGTGCCAGCTTCCAAGACAGAAAAAACATTCAGTACTTC. Protein product: CASFQDRKNIQYF.

V is TRBV28 and J is TRBJ1-5, with 7 positions matching TRBD1. This CDR3 has 15 residues. Per the germline V gene, CDR1 is MDHEN and CDR2 is SYDVKM. Trimming cost V 6 bases and J 2 bases; bases outside gene matches: 7. CDR3 DNA: TGTGCCAGCAGACCGACAGGGCTCCGCAATCAGCCCCAGCATTTT. Its translation: CASRPTGLRNQPQHF.

The chain joins TRBV2 to TRBJ1-4, with D maybe TRBD1 (5 bases). The CDR3 covers 14 residues. The V end lost 4 bases, the J end lost 4 bases, and 10 bases lay between the germline ends. CDR1 is SNHLY, CDR2 FYNNEI, per germline. In DNA, the CDR3 is TGTGCCAGCAGTGCGCAGGGTAGTAATGAAAAACTGTTTTTT. Amino acid sequence: CASSAQGSNEKLFF.

V gene TRBV6-5 combines with J gene TRBJ1-1; no definite D call. Germline assignment: CDR1 MNHEY and CDR2 SVGAGI. Trimming cost V 0 bases and J 4 bases, with 6 bases left between them. The CDR3 is made up of 13 amino acids. DNA for the CDR3: TGTGCCAGCAGTTACTCTTGGAGCACTGAAGCTTTCTTT. This codes for CASSYSWSTEAFF.

This clone was counted between two and nine times. This chain links TRBV4-1 with TRBJ2-3; D might be TRBD2 (5 bases). The CDR3 covers 12 residues. Deletions cut 2 bases from V and 6 bases from J, with 6 bases between. CDR1 is MGHRA and CDR2 is YSYEKL in the germline V gene. The CDR3 DNA reads as TGCGCCAGCAGCCAATCTAGCGATACGCAGTATTTT. Translation gives CASSQSSDTQYF.

The DNA for the CDR3 is TGTGCCAGCAGCTTAGATAGCGGGAGTTCCTACGAGCAGTACTTC. It codes for CASSLDSGSSYEQYF. The chain combines TRBV7-8 with TRBJ2-7; TRBD2 matches 9 bases. CDR3 length equals 15 residues. Germline assignment: CDR1 SGHVS and CDR2 FQNEAQ. The J segment lost 1 base and the V segment lost 1 base, leaving 2 bases of the junction unmatched.

The chain uses TRBV6-5 and TRBJ2-7; 10 bases are shared with TRBD2. The germline gives CDR1 MNHEY, CDR2 SVGAGI. The V segment lost 0 bases and the J segment 2 bases; nucleotides outside the gene matches: 4. This CDR3 comprises 16 residues. The CDR3 sequence: CASSYSSSGSTYEQYF. The CDR3 DNA reads as TGTGCCAGCAGTTACTCGTCTAGCGGGAGCACCTACGAGCAGTACTTC.

The table lists this clone with a count of one. This chain links TRBV5-4 with TRBJ2-7; no clear D gene. The V end was cut by 1 base, the J end by 6 bases, with 8 bases between. The CDR3 is made up of 12 amino acids. Germline V lookup: CDR1 SGHNT, CDR2 YYREEE (reference sequence). CDR3 nucleotide sequence: TGTGCCAGCAGCTTGCGAAGCGCCGAGCAGTACTTC. This sequence encodes CASSLRSAEQYF.

This clone was counted once. DNA of the CDR3: TGTGCCAGCAGAGTCCAGGGGGCCGTCTCTCGAATTTCACCCCTCCACTTT. Translated, it gives CASRVQGAVSRISPLHF. The chain joins TRBV7-8 to TRBJ1-6; 8 bases fit TRBD1. The CDR3 consists of 17 residues. Germline trimming cut 6 bases from V and 9 bases from J; bases unmatched to any gene: 16. CDR1 and CDR2 (germline): SGHVS, FQNEAQ.